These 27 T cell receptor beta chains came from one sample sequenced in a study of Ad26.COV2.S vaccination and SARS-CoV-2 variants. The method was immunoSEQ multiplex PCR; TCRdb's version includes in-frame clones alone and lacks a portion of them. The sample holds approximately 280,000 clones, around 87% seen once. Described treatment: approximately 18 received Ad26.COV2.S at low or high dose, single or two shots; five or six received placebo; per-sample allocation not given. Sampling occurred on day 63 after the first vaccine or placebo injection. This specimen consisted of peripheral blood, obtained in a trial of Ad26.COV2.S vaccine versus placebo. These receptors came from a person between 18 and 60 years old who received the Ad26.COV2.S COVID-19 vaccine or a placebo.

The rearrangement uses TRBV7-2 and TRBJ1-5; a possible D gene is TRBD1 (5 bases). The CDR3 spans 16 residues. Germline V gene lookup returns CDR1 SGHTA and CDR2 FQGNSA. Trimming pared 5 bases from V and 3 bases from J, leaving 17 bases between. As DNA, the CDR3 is TGTGCCAGCAGCGTTCAAGTAACAGGACCCAATCAGCCCCAGCATTTT. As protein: CASSVQVTGPNQPQHF.

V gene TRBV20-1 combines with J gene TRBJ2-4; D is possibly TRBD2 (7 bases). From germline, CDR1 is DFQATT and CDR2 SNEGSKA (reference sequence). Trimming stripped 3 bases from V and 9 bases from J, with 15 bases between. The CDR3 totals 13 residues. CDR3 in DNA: TGCAGTGCTAGTCCCGGGGGGCGCGGCATTCAGTACTTC. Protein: CSASPGGRGIQYF.

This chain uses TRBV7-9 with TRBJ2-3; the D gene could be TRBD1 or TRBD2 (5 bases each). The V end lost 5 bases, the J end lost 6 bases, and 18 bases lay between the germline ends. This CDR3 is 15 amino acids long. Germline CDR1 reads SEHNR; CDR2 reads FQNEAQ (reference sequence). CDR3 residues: CASSHIPKWGDTQYF. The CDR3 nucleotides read TGTGCCAGCAGCCATATCCCGAAGTGGGGGGATACGCAGTATTTT.

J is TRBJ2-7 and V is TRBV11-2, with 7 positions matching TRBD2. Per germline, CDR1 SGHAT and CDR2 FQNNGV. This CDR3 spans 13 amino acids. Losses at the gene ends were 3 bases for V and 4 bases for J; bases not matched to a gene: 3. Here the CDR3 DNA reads TGTGCCAGCAGCTTGGCGCGGGAGTACGAGCAGTACTTC. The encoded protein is CASSLAREYEQYF.

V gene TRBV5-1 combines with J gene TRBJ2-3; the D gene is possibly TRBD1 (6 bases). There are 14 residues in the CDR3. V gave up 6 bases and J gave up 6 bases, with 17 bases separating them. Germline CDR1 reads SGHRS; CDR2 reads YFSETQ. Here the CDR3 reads CASTPWQGSDTQYF. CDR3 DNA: TGCGCCAGCACCCCGTGGCAGGGGTCCGATACGCAGTATTTT.

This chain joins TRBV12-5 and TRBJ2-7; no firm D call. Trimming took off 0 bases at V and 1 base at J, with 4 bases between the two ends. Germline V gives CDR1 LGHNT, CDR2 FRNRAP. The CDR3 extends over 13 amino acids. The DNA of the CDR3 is TGTGCTAGTGGTTTGGTCCCGTCCTACGAGCAGTACTTC. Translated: CASGLVPSYEQYF.

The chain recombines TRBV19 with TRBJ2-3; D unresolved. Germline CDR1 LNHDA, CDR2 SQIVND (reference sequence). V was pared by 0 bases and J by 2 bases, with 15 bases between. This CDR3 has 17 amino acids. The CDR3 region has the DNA TGTGCCAGTAGTATAGATGGGTCGGGTGGGTTCACAGATACGCAGTATTTT. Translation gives CASSIDGSGGFTDTQYF.

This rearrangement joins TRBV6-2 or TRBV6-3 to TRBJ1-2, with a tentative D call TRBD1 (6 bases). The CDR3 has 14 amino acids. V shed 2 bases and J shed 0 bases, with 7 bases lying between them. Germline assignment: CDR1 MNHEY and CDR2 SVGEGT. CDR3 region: CASSYGGSNYGYTF. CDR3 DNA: TGTGCCAGCAGTTACGGGGGCTCTAACTATGGCTACACCTTC.

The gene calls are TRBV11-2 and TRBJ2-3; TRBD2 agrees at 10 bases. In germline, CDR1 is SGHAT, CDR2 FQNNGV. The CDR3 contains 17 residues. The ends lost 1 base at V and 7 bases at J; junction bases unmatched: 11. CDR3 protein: CASSLARLAGVMHTQYF. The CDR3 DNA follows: TGTGCCAGCAGCTTAGCTCGCCTAGCGGGAGTAATGCATACGCAGTATTTT.

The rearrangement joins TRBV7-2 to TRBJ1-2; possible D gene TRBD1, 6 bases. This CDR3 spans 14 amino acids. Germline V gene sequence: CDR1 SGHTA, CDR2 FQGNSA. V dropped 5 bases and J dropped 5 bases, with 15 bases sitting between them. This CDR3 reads CASSPTGLGYGYTF. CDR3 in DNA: TGTGCCAGCAGCCCAACAGGGTTAGGATATGGCTACACCTTC.

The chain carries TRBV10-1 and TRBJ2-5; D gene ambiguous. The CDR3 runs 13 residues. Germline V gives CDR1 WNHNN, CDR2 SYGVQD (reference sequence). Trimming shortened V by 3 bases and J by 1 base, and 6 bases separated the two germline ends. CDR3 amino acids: CASSETIQETQYF. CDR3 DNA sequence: TGCGCCAGCAGTGAAACCATCCAAGAGACCCAGTACTTC.

DNA for the CDR3: TGTGCCAGCTCACCAGGGGCCAGAACTAACACTGAAGCTTTCTTT. The encoded protein is CASSPGARTNTEAFF. The chain combines TRBV18 with TRBJ1-1; D possibly corresponds to TRBD1 (5 bases). The CDR3 has 15 amino acids. Trimming left V 2 bases short and J 2 bases short, with 12 bases between. Germline-derived CDR1 and CDR2 are KGHSH and LQKENI.

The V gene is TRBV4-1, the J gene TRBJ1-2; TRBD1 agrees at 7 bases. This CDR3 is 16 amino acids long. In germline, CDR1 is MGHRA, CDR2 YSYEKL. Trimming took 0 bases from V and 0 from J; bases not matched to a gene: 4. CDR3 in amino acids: CASSQEGQLSNYGYTF. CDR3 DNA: TGCGCCAGCAGCCAAGAGGGACAGTTATCTAACTATGGCTACACCTTC.

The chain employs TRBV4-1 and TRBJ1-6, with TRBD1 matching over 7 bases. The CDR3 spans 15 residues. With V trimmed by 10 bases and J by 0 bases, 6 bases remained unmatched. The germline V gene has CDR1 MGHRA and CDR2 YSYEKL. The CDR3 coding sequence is TGCGCCACCCAGGGGGGGAGCTCCTATAATTCACCCCTCCACTTT. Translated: CATQGGSSYNSPLHF.

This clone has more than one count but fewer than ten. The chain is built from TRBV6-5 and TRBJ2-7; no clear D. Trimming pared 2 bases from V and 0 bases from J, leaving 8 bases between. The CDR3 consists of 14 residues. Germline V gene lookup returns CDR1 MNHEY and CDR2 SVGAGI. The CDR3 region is CASSYLRGSYEQYF. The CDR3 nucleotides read TGTGCCAGCAGTTACCTGCGAGGCTCCTACGAGCAGTACTTC.

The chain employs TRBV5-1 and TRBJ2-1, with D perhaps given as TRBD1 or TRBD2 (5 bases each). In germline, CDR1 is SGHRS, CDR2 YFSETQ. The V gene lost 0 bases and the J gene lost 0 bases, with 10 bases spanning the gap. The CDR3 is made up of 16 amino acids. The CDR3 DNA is TGCGCCAGCAGCTTGGTGGGGGAGAGCTCCTACAATGAGCAGTTCTTC. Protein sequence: CASSLVGESSYNEQFF. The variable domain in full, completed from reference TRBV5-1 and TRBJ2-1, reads KAGVTQTPRYLIKTRGQQVTLSCSPISGHRSVSWYQQTPGQGLQFLFEYFSETQRNKGNFPGRFSGRQFSNSRSEMNVSTLELGDSALYLCASSLVGESSYNEQFFGPGTRLTVL.

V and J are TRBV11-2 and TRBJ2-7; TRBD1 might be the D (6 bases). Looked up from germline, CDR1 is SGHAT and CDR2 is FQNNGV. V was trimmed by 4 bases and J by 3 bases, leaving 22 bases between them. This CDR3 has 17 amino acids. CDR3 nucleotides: TGTGCCAGCAGCTACGTGGGAACGGGACATTCTGGCTACGAGCAGTACTTC. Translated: CASSYVGTGHSGYEQYF.

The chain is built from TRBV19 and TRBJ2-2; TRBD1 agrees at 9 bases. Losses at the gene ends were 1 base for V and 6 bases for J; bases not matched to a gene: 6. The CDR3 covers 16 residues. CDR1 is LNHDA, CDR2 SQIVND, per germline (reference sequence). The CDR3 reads CASSIARDRDPGELFF. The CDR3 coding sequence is TGTGCCAGTAGTATAGCCCGGGACAGGGATCCCGGGGAGCTGTTTTTT.

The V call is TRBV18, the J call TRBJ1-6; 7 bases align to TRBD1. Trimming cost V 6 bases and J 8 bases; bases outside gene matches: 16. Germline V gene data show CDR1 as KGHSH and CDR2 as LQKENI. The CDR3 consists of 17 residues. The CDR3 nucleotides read TGTGCCAGCTCGGACAGGACTCCTGGGGCAAAACATTCACCCCTCCACTTT. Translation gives CASSDRTPGAKHSPLHF.

The CDR3 DNA reads TGTGCCAGCAGCTTACGCGCAAACTCCTACGAGCAGTACTTC. The encoded protein is CASSLRANSYEQYF. The V and J genes are TRBV7-6 and TRBJ2-7; D gene ambiguous. Deletions cut 2 bases from V and 0 bases from J, with 8 bases between. The CDR3 has 14 amino acids. The V gene's germline CDR1 is SGHVS and CDR2 FNYEAQ.

Here the CDR3 reads CASSTIQGEAFF. The CDR3 nucleotides are TGTGCCAGCTCAACAATACAGGGGGAAGCTTTCTTT. The V and J genes are TRBV18 and TRBJ1-1; 7 bases map to TRBD1. Germline-derived CDR1 and CDR2 are KGHSH and LQKENI. After removal of 5 bases from V and 8 bases from J, the junction contained 5 bases not matched to a gene. This CDR3 spans 12 amino acids.

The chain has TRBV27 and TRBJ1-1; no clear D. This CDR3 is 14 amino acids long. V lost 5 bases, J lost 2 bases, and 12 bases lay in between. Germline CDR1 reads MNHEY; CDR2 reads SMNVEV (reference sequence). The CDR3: CASSLQATNTEAFF. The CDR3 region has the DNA TGTGCCAGCAGTCTCCAGGCGACCAACACTGAAGCTTTCTTT.

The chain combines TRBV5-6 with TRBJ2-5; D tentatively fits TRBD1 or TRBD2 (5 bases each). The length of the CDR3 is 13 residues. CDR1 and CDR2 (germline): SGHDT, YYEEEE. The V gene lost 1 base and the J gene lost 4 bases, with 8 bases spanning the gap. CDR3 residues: CASSLRGRETQYF. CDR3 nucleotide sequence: TGTGCCAGCAGCTTGCGGGGCAGAGAGACCCAGTACTTC. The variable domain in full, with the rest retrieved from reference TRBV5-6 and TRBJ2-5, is DAGVTQSPTHLIKTRGQQVTLRCSPKSGHDTVSWYQQALGQGPQFIFQYYEEEERQRGNFPDRFSGHQFPNYSSELNVNALLLGDSALYLCASSLRGRETQYFGPGTRLLVL.

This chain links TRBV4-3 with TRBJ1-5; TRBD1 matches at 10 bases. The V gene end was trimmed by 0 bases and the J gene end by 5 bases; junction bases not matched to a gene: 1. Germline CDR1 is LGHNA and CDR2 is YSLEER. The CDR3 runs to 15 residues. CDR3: CASSQDGQGDQPQHF. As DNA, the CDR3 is TGCGCCAGCAGCCAAGATGGACAGGGGGATCAGCCCCAGCATTTT.

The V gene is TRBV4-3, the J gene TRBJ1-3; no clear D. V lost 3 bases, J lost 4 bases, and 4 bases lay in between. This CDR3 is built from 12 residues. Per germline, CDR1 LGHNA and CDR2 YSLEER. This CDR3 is CASSHGGNTIYF. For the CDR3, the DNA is TGCGCCAGCAGCCACGGGGGAAACACCATATATTTT.

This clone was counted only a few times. The CDR3 loop reads CASSLDANSPLHF. The CDR3 DNA sequence: TGTGCCAGCAGCTTAGATGCCAATTCACCCCTCCACTTT. The genes are TRBV7-9 and TRBJ1-6; D gene ambiguous. Trimming pared 1 base from V and 7 bases from J, leaving 5 bases between. Germline values: CDR1 SEHNR, CDR2 FQNEAQ (reference sequence). This CDR3 spans 13 amino acids.

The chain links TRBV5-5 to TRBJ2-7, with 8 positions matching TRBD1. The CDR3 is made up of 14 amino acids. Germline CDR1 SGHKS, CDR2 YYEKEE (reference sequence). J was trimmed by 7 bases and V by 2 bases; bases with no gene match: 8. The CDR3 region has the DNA TGTGCCAGCAGCTTTGACAGGGGTATGGGGGAGCAGTACTTC. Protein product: CASSFDRGMGEQYF.